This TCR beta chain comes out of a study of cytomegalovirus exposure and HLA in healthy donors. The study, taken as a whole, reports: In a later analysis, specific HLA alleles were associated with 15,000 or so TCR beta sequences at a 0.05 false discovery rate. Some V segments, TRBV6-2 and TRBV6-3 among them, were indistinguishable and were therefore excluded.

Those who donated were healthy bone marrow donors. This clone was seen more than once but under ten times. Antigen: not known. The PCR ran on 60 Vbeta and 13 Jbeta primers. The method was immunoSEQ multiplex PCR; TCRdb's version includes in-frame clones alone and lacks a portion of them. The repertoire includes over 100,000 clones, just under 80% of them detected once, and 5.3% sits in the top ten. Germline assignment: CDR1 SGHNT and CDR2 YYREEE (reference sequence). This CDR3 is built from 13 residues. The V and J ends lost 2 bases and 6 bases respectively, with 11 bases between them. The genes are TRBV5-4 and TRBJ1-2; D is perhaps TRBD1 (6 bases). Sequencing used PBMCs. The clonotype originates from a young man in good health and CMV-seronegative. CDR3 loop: CASSLQGSDGYTF. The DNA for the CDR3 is TGTGCCAGCAGCTTACAGGGTTCTGATGGCTACACCTTC.